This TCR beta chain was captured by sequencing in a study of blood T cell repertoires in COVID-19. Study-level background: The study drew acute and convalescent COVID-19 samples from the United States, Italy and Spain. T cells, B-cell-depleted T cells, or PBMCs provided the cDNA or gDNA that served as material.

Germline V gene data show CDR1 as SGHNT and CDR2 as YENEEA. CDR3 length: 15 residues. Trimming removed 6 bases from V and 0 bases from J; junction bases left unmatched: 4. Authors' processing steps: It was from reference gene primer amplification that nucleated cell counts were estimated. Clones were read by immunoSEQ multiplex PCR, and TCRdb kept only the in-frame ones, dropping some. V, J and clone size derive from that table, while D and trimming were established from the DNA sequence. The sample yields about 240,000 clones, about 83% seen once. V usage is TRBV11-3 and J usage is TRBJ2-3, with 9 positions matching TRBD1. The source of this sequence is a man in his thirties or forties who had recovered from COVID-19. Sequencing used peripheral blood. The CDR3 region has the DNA TGTGCCAGCAGTCGACAGGGGGGGAGCACAGATACGCAGTATTTT. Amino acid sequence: CASSRQGGSTDTQYF.